This TCR beta chain came from a study of technical replicates of blood from several donors. Measured with immunoSEQ multiplex PCR; TCRdb has only the in-frame clones, and not every one. Of about 81,000 clones listed, about 96% are singletons. The V gene's germline CDR1 is LNHDA and CDR2 SQIVND (reference sequence). This CDR3 contains 15 residues. The V and J ends lost 5 bases and 2 bases, in that order; junction bases with no gene match: 8. This sequence originates from a human donor in good health. Sequencing input: T cells isolated from PBMCs. The chain is built from TRBV19 and TRBJ1-2; 7 bases agree with TRBD1. For the CDR3, the DNA is TGTGCCAGTAGTCTCAGGGGGACAGTGAACTATGGCTACACCTTC. Translation: CASSLRGTVNYGYTF.